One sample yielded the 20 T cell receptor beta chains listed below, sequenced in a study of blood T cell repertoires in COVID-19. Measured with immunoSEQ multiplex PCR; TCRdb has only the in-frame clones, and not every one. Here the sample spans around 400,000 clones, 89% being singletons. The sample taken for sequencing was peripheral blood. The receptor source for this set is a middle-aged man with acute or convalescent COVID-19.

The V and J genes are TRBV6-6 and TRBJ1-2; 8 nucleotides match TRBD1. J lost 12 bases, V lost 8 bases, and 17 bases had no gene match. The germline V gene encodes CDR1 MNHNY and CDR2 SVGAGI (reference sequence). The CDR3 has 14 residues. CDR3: CASRRGTGPYVDTF. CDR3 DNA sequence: TGTGCCAGCCGGAGAGGGACAGGCCCTTATGTCGACACCTTC.

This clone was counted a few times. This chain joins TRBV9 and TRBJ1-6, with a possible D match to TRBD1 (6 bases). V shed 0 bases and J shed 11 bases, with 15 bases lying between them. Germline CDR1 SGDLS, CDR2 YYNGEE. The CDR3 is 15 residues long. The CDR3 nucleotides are TGTGCCAGCAGCGTAGATGGCAGGGGACGGGCACCCCTCCACTTT. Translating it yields CASSVDGRGRAPLHF.

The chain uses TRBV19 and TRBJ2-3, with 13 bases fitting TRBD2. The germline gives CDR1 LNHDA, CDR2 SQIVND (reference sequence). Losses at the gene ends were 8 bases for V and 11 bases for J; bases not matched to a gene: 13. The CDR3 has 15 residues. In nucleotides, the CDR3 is TGTGCCAGTGGTACCTGGACTAGCGGGGGCCTCGGGCAGTATTTT. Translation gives CASGTWTSGGLGQYF.

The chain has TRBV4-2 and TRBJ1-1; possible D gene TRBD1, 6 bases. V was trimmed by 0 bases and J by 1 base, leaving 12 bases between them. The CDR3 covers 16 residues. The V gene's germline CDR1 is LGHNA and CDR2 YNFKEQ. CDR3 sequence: CASSQDHGDTNTEAFF. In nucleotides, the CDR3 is TGTGCCAGCAGCCAAGATCATGGGGACACGAACACTGAAGCTTTCTTT.

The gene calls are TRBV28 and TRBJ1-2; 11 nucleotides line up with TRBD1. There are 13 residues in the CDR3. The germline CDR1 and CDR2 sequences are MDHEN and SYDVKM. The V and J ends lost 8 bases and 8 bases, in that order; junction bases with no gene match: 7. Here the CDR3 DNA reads TGTGCCAGCGAGGACAGGGGGCGCCGGGGCTACACCTTC. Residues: CASEDRGRRGYTF.

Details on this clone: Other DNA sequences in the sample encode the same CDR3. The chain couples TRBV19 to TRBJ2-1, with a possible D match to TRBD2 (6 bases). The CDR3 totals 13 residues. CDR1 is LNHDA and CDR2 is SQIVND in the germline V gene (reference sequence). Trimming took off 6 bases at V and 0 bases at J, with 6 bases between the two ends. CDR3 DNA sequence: TGTGCCAGTAGCGGGAGCTCCTACAATGAGCAGTTCTTC. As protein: CASSGSSYNEQFF.

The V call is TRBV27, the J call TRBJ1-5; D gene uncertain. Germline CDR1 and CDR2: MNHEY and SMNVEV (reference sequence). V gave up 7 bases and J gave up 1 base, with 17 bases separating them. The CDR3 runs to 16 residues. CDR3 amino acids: CASNPTGSLSNQPQHF. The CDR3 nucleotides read TGTGCCAGCAACCCTACCGGGTCCTTGAGCAATCAGCCCCAGCATTTT.

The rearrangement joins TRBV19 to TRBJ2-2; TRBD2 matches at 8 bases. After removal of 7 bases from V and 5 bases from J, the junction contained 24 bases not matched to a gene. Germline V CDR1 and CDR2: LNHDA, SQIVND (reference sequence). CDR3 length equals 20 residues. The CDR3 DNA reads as TGTGCCAGTAACCCCGAAGATGGGTTAGCGGGACCACTTGGGACCGGGGAGCTGTTTTTT. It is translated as CASNPEDGLAGPLGTGELFF.

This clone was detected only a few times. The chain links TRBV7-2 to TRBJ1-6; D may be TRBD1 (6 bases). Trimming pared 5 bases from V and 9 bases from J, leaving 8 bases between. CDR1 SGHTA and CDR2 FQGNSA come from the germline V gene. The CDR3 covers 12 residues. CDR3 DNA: TGTGCCAGCAGCGTACAGGGTTCACCCCTCCACTTT. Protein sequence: CASSVQGSPLHF.

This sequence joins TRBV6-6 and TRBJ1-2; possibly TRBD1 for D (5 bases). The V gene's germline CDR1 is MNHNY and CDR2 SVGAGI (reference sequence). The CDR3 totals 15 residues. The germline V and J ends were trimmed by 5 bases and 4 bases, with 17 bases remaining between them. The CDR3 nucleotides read TGTGCCAGCAGTCCCTTGCAGGGTAGAGGCTATGGCTACACCTTC. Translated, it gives CASSPLQGRGYGYTF.

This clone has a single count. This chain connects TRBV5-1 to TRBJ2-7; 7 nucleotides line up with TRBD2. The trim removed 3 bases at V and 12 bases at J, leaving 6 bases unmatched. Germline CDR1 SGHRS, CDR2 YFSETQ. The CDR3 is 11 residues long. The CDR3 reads CASSWEGRWYF. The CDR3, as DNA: TGCGCCAGCAGCTGGGAGGGGCGTTGGTACTTC.

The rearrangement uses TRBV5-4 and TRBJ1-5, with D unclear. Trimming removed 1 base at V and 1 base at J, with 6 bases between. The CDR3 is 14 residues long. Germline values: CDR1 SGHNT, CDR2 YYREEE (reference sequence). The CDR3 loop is CASSLSGSNQPQHF. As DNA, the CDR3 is TGTGCCAGCAGCTTGTCAGGAAGCAATCAGCCCCAGCATTTT.

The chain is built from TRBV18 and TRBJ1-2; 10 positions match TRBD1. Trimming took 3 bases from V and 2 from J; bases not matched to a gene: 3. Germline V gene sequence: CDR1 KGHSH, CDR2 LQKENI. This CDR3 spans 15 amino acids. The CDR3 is CASSPADRGNYGYTF. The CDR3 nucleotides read TGTGCCAGCTCACCCGCGGACAGGGGGAACTATGGCTACACCTTC.

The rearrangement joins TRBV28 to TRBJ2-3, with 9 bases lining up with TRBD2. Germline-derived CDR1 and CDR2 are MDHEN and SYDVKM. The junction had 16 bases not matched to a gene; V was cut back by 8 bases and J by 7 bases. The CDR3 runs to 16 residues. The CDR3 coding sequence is TGTGCCAGCCGTGCGTCAAAGCGGGAGGTTCCACATACGCAGTATTTT. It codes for CASRASKREVPHTQYF.

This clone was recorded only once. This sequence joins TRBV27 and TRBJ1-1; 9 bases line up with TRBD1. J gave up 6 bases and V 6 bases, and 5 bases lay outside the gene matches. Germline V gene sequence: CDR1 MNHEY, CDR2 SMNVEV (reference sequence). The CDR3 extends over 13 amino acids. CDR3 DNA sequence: TGTGCCAGCAGCTGGGACAGGGCCGCTGAAGCTTTCTTT. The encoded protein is CASSWDRAAEAFF.

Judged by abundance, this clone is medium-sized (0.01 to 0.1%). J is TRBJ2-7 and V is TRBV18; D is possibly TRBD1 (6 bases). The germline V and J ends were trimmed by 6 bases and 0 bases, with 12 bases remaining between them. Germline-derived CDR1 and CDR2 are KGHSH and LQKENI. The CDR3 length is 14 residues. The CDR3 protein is CASSPDRSSYEQYF. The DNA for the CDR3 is TGTGCCAGCTCGCCCGACAGGTCCTCCTACGAGCAGTACTTC.

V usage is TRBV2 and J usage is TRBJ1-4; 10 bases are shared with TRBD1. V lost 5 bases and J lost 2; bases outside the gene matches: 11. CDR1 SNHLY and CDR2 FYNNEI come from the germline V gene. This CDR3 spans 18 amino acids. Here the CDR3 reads CASSPLRQGAYTNEKLFF. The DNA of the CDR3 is TGTGCCAGCAGTCCTCTCAGACAGGGGGCATACACTAATGAAAAACTGTTTTTT. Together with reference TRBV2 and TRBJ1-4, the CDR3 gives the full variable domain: EPEVTQTPSHQVTQMGQEVILRCVPISNHLYFYWYRQILGQKVEFLVSFYNNEISEKSEIFDDQFSVERPDGSNFTLKIRSTKLEDSAMYFCASSPLRQGAYTNEKLFFGSGTQLSVL.

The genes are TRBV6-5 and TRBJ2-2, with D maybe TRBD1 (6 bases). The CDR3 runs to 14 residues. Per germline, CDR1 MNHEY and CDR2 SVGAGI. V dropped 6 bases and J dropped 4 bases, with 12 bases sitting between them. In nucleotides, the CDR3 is TGTGCCAGCAGGCGCAGGGGAACCACCGGGGAGCTGTTTTTT. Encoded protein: CASRRRGTTGELFF.

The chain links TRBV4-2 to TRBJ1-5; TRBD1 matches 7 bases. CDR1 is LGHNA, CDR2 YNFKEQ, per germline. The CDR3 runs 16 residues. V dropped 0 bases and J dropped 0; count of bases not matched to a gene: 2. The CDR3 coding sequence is TGTGCCAGCAGCCAAGACAGGGGGGATAGCAATCAGCCCCAGCATTTT. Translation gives CASSQDRGDSNQPQHF.

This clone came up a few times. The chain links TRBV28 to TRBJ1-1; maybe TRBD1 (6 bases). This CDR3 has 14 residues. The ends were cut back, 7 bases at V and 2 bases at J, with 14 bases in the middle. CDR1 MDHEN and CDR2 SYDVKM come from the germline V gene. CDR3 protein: CASTDLGANTEAFF. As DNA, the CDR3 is TGTGCCAGCACCGATCTGGGGGCAAACACTGAAGCTTTCTTT.